Shown below are 28 T cell receptor beta chains from a single sample sequenced in a study of blood T cell repertoires in COVID-19. The method was immunoSEQ multiplex PCR; TCRdb's version includes in-frame clones alone and lacks a portion of them. Here the sample spans around 200,000 clones, about nine tenths being singletons. Sequences were obtained from PBMCs or T cells enriched from blood (not recorded which). The receptors were sampled from a man between 25 and 39 years old who had recovered from COVID-19.

The chain joins TRBV4-2 to TRBJ1-2; 9 nucleotides match TRBD1. The CDR3 has 16 amino acids. Per the germline V gene, CDR1 is LGHNA and CDR2 is YNFKEQ. The junction had 11 bases not matched to a gene; V was cut back by 1 base and J by 8 bases. The chain's CDR3 is CASSQAWDREVRGYTF. Written as DNA, the CDR3 is TGTGCCAGCAGCCAAGCTTGGGACAGGGAAGTCCGGGGCTACACCTTC.

This chain uses TRBV10-2 with TRBJ2-1, with D hard to call. Trimming cost V 8 bases and J 5 bases, with 4 bases left between them. The V gene's germline CDR1 is WSHSY and CDR2 SAAADI. CDR3 size: 10 residues. CDR3 in DNA: TGCGCCAGCTCGGACAATGAGCAGTTCTTC. Translation: CASSDNEQFF.

The J gene is TRBJ2-2, the V gene TRBV11-2, with 11 positions matching TRBD2. CDR1 and CDR2 from the germline V gene are SGHAT and FQNNGV. Trimming removed 4 bases from V and 5 bases from J; junction bases left unmatched: 3. This CDR3 contains 15 residues. The CDR3 loop reads CASSYRTSGTGELFF. The CDR3 DNA reads TGTGCCAGCAGCTACAGGACTAGCGGGACCGGGGAGCTGTTTTTT.

The chain employs TRBV27 and TRBJ1-2; 8 bases are shared with TRBD1. Trimming removed 6 bases from V and 4 bases from J; junction bases left unmatched: 4. The germline gives CDR1 MNHEY, CDR2 SMNVEV (reference sequence). The CDR3 loop spans 13 amino acids. The CDR3 DNA reads as TGTGCCAGCAGCGTCGGACAGGGCTATGGCTACACCTTC. Protein: CASSVGQGYGYTF.

The rearrangement joins TRBV24-1 to TRBJ2-1, with 11 bases lining up with TRBD2. Trimming took 3 bases from V and 8 from J; bases not matched to a gene: 5. The CDR3 has 15 residues. CDR1 is KGHDR and CDR2 is SFDVKD in the germline V gene. The CDR3 DNA is TGTGCCACCAGTGATGGAAAACTAGCGGGAGATGAGCAGTTCTTC. Translating it yields CATSDGKLAGDEQFF.

The chain is built from TRBV11-2 and TRBJ2-7; D gene uncertain. V was cut by 3 bases and J by 3 bases, with 12 bases left in between. Germline V CDR1 and CDR2: SGHAT, FQNNGV. The length of the CDR3 is 14 residues. The CDR3 DNA reads TGTGCCAGCAGCTTTTTAGTAACTAACTACGAGCAGTACTTC. This codes for CASSFLVTNYEQYF.

The chain carries TRBV10-2 and TRBJ1-6; D perhaps matches TRBD1 (5 bases). The CDR3 spans 16 residues. CDR1 WSHSY and CDR2 SAAADI come from the germline V gene. Trimming shortened V by 3 bases and J by 2 bases, and 11 bases separated the two germline ends. The CDR3 DNA sequence: TGCGCCAGCAGTGATGAGGGACTCACCTATAATTCACCCCTCCACTTT. Its protein is CASSDEGLTYNSPLHF.

V is TRBV6-2 or TRBV6-3 and J is TRBJ1-5; possible D gene TRBD1, 6 bases. The germline V gene has CDR1 MNHEY and CDR2 SVGEGT. This CDR3 is 14 amino acids long. The germline V and J ends were trimmed by 5 bases and 1 base, with 9 bases remaining between them. CDR3 coding DNA: TGTGCCAGCAGTAGAGGACAGAGCAATCAGCCCCAGCATTTT. Translating gives CASSRGQSNQPQHF.

This chain joins TRBV4-1 and TRBJ2-1; 9 bases fit TRBD2. This CDR3 spans 14 amino acids. J lost 5 bases, V lost 7 bases, and 6 bases had no gene match. CDR1 and CDR2 (germline): MGHRA, YSYEKL. The CDR3 sequence is CASTLTSGHNEQFF. The CDR3, as DNA: TGCGCCAGCACCCTGACTAGCGGACACAATGAGCAGTTCTTC.

The V and J genes are TRBV15 and TRBJ1-1; 7 nucleotides match TRBD1. Germline CDR1 and CDR2: LNHNV and YYDKDF (reference sequence). After removal of 1 base from V and 0 bases from J, the junction contained 5 bases not matched to a gene. CDR3 length: 16 amino acids. The CDR3 nucleotides are TGTGCCACCAGCAGAGTAGGGGGCAGAATGAACACTGAAGCTTTCTTT. This gives the protein CATSRVGGRMNTEAFF.

The chain is built from TRBV30 and TRBJ2-7; 9 bases agree with TRBD2. The germline CDR1 and CDR2 sequences are GTSNPN and SVGIG (reference sequence). Losses at the gene ends were 3 bases for V and 3 bases for J; bases not matched to a gene: 12. The CDR3 has 16 amino acids. The CDR3 DNA follows: TGTGCCTGGAGGGTGCCTCGGGCTAGCGGGAACTACGAGCAGTACTTC. It translates to CAWRVPRASGNYEQYF.

For the CDR3, the DNA is TGTGCCAGCAGCCAGGGGTCTGGGACTGAAGCTTTCTTT. It encodes CASSQGSGTEAFF. The J gene is TRBJ1-1, the V gene TRBV11-3; TRBD1 might be the D (6 bases). This CDR3 comprises 13 residues. Deletions cut 5 bases from V and 5 bases from J, with 12 bases between. The germline CDR1 and CDR2 sequences are SGHNT and YENEEA.

V gene TRBV3-1 (or the pseudogene TRBV3-2) combines with J gene TRBJ1-3; tentatively, D is TRBD1 (6 bases). V dropped 5 bases and J dropped 2 bases, with 10 bases sitting between them. CDR3 length: 14 amino acids. Germline CDR1 reads LGHDT; CDR2 reads YNNKEL (reference sequence). CDR3 residues: CASSSGDPGNTIYF. The CDR3 coding sequence is TGTGCCAGCAGCTCAGGGGATCCTGGAAACACCATATATTTT.

The genes are TRBV4-1 and TRBJ1-1; no reliable D call. The CDR3 runs to 11 residues. The V end lost 6 bases, the J end lost 6 bases, and 8 bases lay between the germline ends. Germline V gene data show CDR1 as MGHRA and CDR2 as YSYEKL. CDR3 in amino acids: CASRQTAEAFF. The CDR3 DNA is TGCGCCAGCAGGCAAACAGCTGAAGCTTTCTTT.

The rearrangement links TRBV7-9 to TRBJ1-2; D unresolved. Deletions cut 5 bases from V and 4 bases from J, with 11 bases between. There are 13 residues in the CDR3. CDR1 is SEHNR, CDR2 FQNEAQ, per germline (reference sequence). The CDR3 nucleotides are TGTGCCAGCAGCGTAACAGAATCCTATGGCTACACCTTC. Translating it yields CASSVTESYGYTF.

This rearrangement joins TRBV28 to TRBJ2-4, with a possible D match to TRBD2 (6 bases). V was cut by 7 bases and J by 1 base, with 11 bases left in between. Germline values: CDR1 MDHEN, CDR2 SYDVKM. This CDR3 is 14 amino acids long. For the CDR3, the DNA is TGTGCCAGCACGTTGGGGGGTGCCAAAAACATTCAGTACTTC. This gives the protein CASTLGGAKNIQYF.

The chain employs TRBV15 and TRBJ2-2; D perhaps matches TRBD1 (5 bases). Trimming cost V 3 bases and J 0 bases, with 17 bases left between them. Germline assignment: CDR1 LNHNV and CDR2 YYDKDF (reference sequence). The CDR3 spans 18 residues. The CDR3 DNA reads TGTGCCACCAGCAGGACGCGAAAGGACAACTCGAACACCGGGGAGCTGTTTTTT. Translating it yields CATSRTRKDNSNTGELFF. The full variable domain, with the rest looked up from reference TRBV15 and TRBJ2-2, is DAMVIQNPRYQVTQFGKPVTLSCSQTLNHNVMYWYQQKSSQAPKLLFHYYDKDFNNEADTPDNFQSRRPNTSFCFLDIRSPGLGDTAMYLCATSRTRKDNSNTGELFFGEGSRLTVL.

The rearrangement links TRBV11-2 to TRBJ1-2; 7 bases fit TRBD1. The V and J ends lost 4 bases and 8 bases, in that order; junction bases with no gene match: 7. Germline CDR1 SGHAT, CDR2 FQNNGV. The CDR3 is 13 amino acids. The CDR3 DNA is TGTGCCAGCAGCTACACGCAGGGGGGCGGCTACACCTTC. This translates into CASSYTQGGGYTF. The whole variable domain, filled in from reference TRBV11-2 and TRBJ1-2, reads EAGVAQSPRYKIIEKRQSVAFWCNPISGHATLYWYQQILGQGPKLLIQFQNNGVVDDSQLPKDRFSAERLKGVDSTLKIQPAKLEDSAVYLCASSYTQGGGYTFGSGTRLTVV.

The chain employs TRBV5-6 and TRBJ2-1, with D tentatively TRBD1 (6 bases). The CDR3 sequence is 15 residues long. CDR1 and CDR2 from the germline V gene are SGHDT and YYEEEE. Trimming took off 3 bases at V and 11 bases at J, with 21 bases between the two ends. This CDR3 is CASSSQTVTGFKQFF. The CDR3 DNA reads TGTGCCAGCAGCTCCCAGACTGTGACAGGCTTTAAGCAGTTCTTC.

The chain has TRBV28 and TRBJ1-5; 7 nucleotides match TRBD1. Germline lookup yields CDR1 MDHEN and CDR2 SYDVKM. The CDR3 sequence is 15 residues long. The ends lost 7 bases at V and 2 bases at J; junction bases unmatched: 8. As DNA, the CDR3 is TGTGCCAGCACCTTTGGGGACAGACGCAATCAGCCCCAGCATTTT. Its translation: CASTFGDRRNQPQHF.

The rearrangement uses TRBV30 and TRBJ2-1, with 7 bases aligning to TRBD2. Germline CDR1 is GTSNPN and CDR2 is SVGIG (reference sequence). Trimming at V came to 0 bases and at J to 3 bases, leaving 2 bases not matched to a gene. The CDR3 is 14 residues long. CDR3 region: CAWSVGTNYNEQFF. As DNA, the CDR3 is TGTGCCTGGAGTGTCGGGACTAACTACAATGAGCAGTTCTTC.

J is TRBJ1-6 and V is TRBV30; D perhaps matches TRBD1 (5 bases). From germline, CDR1 is GTSNPN and CDR2 SVGIG (reference sequence). The ends were cut back, 5 bases at V and 8 bases at J, with 10 bases in the middle. This CDR3 contains 12 residues. The CDR3 reads CAWGGADSPLHF. In nucleotides, the CDR3 is TGTGCCTGGGGAGGGGCTGATTCACCCCTCCACTTT.

The chain is built from TRBV5-1 and TRBJ2-5, with 8 bases lining up with TRBD1. V lost 0 bases, J lost 5 bases, and 9 bases stayed unmatched. The CDR3 runs 16 residues. Per the germline V gene, CDR1 is SGHRS and CDR2 is YFSETQ. This CDR3 is CASSLAVGQGRETQYF. CDR3 nucleotides: TGCGCCAGCAGCTTGGCCGTCGGACAGGGAAGGGAGACCCAGTACTTC.

The J gene is TRBJ2-5, the V gene TRBV7-9; 7 nucleotides align to TRBD2. Germline V gene lookup returns CDR1 SEHNR and CDR2 FQNEAQ (reference sequence). The length of the CDR3 is 15 residues. Germline trimming cut 3 bases from V and 2 bases from J; bases unmatched to any gene: 6. CDR3 nucleotide sequence: TGTGCCAGCAGCTTGCTTGCGGGGGTACAAGAGACCCAGTACTTC. Amino acids: CASSLLAGVQETQYF.

The J gene is TRBJ1-5, the V gene TRBV30; TRBD1 matches 9 bases. J gave up 0 bases and V 3 bases, and 6 bases lay outside the gene matches. From germline, CDR1 is GTSNPN and CDR2 SVGIG (reference sequence). This CDR3 region has 16 residues. CDR3 nucleotides: TGTGCCTGGAGGGACACAGGGGGCGGTAGCAATCAGCCCCAGCATTTT. This translates into CAWRDTGGGSNQPQHF. Together with reference TRBV30 and TRBJ1-5, the CDR3 gives the full variable domain: SQTIHQWPATLVQPVGSPLSLECTVEGTSNPNLYWYRQAAGRGLQLLFYSVGIGQISSEVPQNLSASRPQDRQFILSSKKLLLSDSGFYLCAWRDTGGGSNQPQHFGDGTRLSIL.

The chain recombines TRBV25-1 with TRBJ2-7; D gene ambiguous. V lost 0 bases and J 2 bases, leaving 8 bases between the germline ends. CDR3 length equals 14 residues. Germline V gene data show CDR1 as MGHDK and CDR2 as SYGVNS. The CDR3, as DNA: TGTGCCAGCAGTGAATACGGCGGAGCCTACGAGCAGTACTTC. The encoded protein is CASSEYGGAYEQYF.

The V and J genes are TRBV28 and TRBJ2-6, with TRBD1 as a possible D gene (6 bases). The V and J ends lost 5 bases and 4 bases respectively, with 18 bases between them. CDR3 length: 17 amino acids. Germline values: CDR1 MDHEN, CDR2 SYDVKM. The CDR3 bases are TGTGCCAGCAGTCCCGCTAAGGGGGTGTTAGGGGCCAACGTCCTGACTTTC. Protein: CASSPAKGVLGANVLTF.

V and J are TRBV27 and TRBJ1-1; 11 nucleotides align to TRBD1. V trimming: 5 bases; J trimming: 5 bases; junction bases outside the gene matches: 13. From germline, CDR1 is MNHEY and CDR2 SMNVEV (reference sequence). The CDR3 length is 17 residues. The CDR3 sequence is CASSTDPGTGGDTEAFF. CDR3 DNA sequence: TGTGCCAGCAGTACCGACCCCGGGACAGGGGGTGATACTGAAGCTTTCTTT.